This T cell receptor beta chain was captured in a study of control samples from healthy donors and cancer patients (dated by TCRdb to between 2020 and 2021). Libraries were prepared through the immunoSEQ multiplex PCR assay. Entries here come from immuneACCESS through TCRdb and include only in-frame sequences with V and J called. Some clones fail to appear in such tables; in the studies checked, an unresolved V gene covers under half of the shortfall, and the cause of the remainder is unknown. The sample table holds approximately 100,000 clones, of which approximately 90% were seen once. The top ten constitute roughly 19% of the sample. Comments on this clone: Its antigen is not yet known. Nothing much larger sits one base from this clone, and base qualities are not available.

Unmatched junction bases come to 4, with V trimmed by 3 bases and J by 2 bases. Sequences MNHEY (CDR1) and SVGAGI (CDR2) are obtained from the germline V gene. The CDR3 goes from the cysteine to the phenylalanine over 14 residues. Just the 42-base CDR3 DNA is kept, in frame starting at base 1. This TCR derives from a man in his 60s with lung cancer. Material for sequencing was PBMCs. The V gene is TRBV6-5 and the J gene is TRBJ2-7, with 7 middle bases fitting TRBD2. The nucleotide sequence reads TGTGCCAGCAGTTATGGCCGGGGGGCCTACGAGCAGTACTTC. Its coded protein is CASSYGRGAYEQYF.